Presented here are 27 T cell receptor beta chains from one specimen sequenced in a study of monozygotic twins with inflammatory bowel disease. With the 5' RACE reads reprocessed, TCRdb shows one record per CDR3 protein and no DNA. The table for this sample gives a few hundred thousand distinct CDR3 sequences. What was sequenced was blood. These TCRs come from a human donor with ulcerative colitis or Crohn's disease, or a healthy co-twin of an affected twin (not recorded which).

The chain links TRBV18 to TRBJ2-2; TCRdb's D call of TRBD1 is untestable without DNA. The CDR3 spans 18 residues. CDR1 and CDR2 from the germline V gene are KGHSH and LQKENI. CDR3 in amino acids: CASSLDDRSGANTGELFF. Full variable domain (rest looked up from reference TRBV18 and TRBJ2-2): NAGVMQNPRHLVRRRGQEARLRCSPMKGHSHVYWYRQLPEEGLKFMVYLQKENIIDESGMPKERFSAEFPKEGPSILRIQQVVRGDSAAYFCASSLDDRSGANTGELFFGEGSRLTVL.

V usage is TRBV6-1 and J usage is TRBJ1-2; the D call from TCRdb, TRBD1, cannot be confirmed without DNA. Germline assignment: CDR1 MNHNS and CDR2 SASEGT. This CDR3 contains 15 residues. CDR3 sequence reads: CASSPTGQANYGYTF.

The chain is built from TRBV5-1 and TRBJ1-2. From germline, CDR1 is SGHRS and CDR2 YFSETQ. The CDR3 is made up of 16 amino acids. The CDR3 protein is CAGSGGGGVSNYGYTF.

The rearrangement joins TRBV5-1 to TRBJ1-1; TCRdb reports TRBD1, a call that lacks DNA to check it against. Germline V CDR1 and CDR2: SGHRS, YFSETQ. This CDR3 contains 13 residues. CDR3 residues: CASSFRGTTEAFF.

The rearrangement links TRBV12-3 or TRBV12-4 to TRBJ1-5. The CDR3 has 14 amino acids. The CDR3 spells CASSFGLPNQPQHF.

The J gene is TRBJ1-1, the V gene TRBV5-1. CDR1 is SGHRS, CDR2 YFSETQ, per germline. This CDR3 comprises 18 residues. The CDR3 is CASSLRTKADLMNTEAFF.

The chain carries TRBV3-1 and TRBJ1-5. Per germline, CDR1 LGHDT and CDR2 YNNKEL (reference sequence). The CDR3 runs to 15 residues. CDR3 amino acids: CASSQGRSPNQPQHF.

The chain carries TRBV6-1 and TRBJ2-5; checking the TCRdb D call of TRBD1 is not possible without DNA. Germline CDR1 and CDR2: MNHNS and SASEGT. The CDR3 contains 16 residues. The CDR3: CASSERGQGGRETQYF.

This rearrangement joins TRBV7-2 to TRBJ1-5; TCRdb's D call, TRBD1, is unchecked because there is no DNA. CDR1 and CDR2 (germline): SGHTA, FQGNSA. The CDR3 is 15 amino acids. The CDR3 region is CASSFDSISNQPQHF. Combining the CDR3 with reference TRBV7-2 and TRBJ1-5 gives the whole variable domain GAGVSQSPSNKVTEKGKDVELRCDPISGHTALYWYRQSLGQGLEFLIYFQGNSAPDKSGLPSDRFSAERTGGSVSTLTIQRTQQEDSAVYLCASSFDSISNQPQHFGDGTRLSIL.

The chain carries TRBV19 and TRBJ2-7; TCRdb gives TRBD2 as the D gene, but with no DNA this cannot be confirmed. Germline V gives CDR1 LNHDA, CDR2 SQIVND (reference sequence). The CDR3 sequence is 14 residues long. The CDR3 here is CASSMMTNSYEQYF.

The CDR3: CASSLTSGVQETQYF. The chain uses TRBV18 and TRBJ2-5; TCRdb calls TRBD2, which cannot be checked without DNA. The CDR3 sequence is 15 residues long. CDR1 is KGHSH, CDR2 LQKENI, per germline.

The chain has TRBV6-6 and TRBJ2-7. The CDR3 is 12 amino acids. CDR1 and CDR2 from the germline V gene are MNHNY and SVGAGI (reference sequence). CDR3 amino acids: CASSSGRDEQYF.

The rearrangement uses TRBV7-8 and TRBJ2-3; TCRdb's D call of TRBD2 is untestable without DNA. There are 16 residues in the CDR3. CDR1 and CDR2 (germline): SGHVS, FQNEAQ. The CDR3 protein is CASSLLSSGYSDTQYF.

This sequence joins TRBV5-1 and TRBJ1-2. CDR1 SGHRS and CDR2 YFSETQ come from the germline V gene. The CDR3 has 14 amino acids. The CDR3 sequence is CASNYEGVSYGYTF.

CDR3: CASSASGSRQETQYF. The chain couples TRBV7-8 to TRBJ2-5. The CDR3 covers 15 residues. Germline CDR1 and CDR2: SGHVS and FQNEAQ.

The CDR3 sequence is CASSPPGPLKNIQYF. The chain joins TRBV28 to TRBJ2-4; as DNA is missing, the TRBD2 call by TCRdb cannot be tested. Germline CDR1 reads MDHEN; CDR2 reads SYDVKM. The CDR3 sequence is 15 residues long.

The chain links TRBV19 to TRBJ1-6. Germline V gives CDR1 LNHDA, CDR2 SQIVND (reference sequence). The CDR3 has 13 residues. CDR3 region: CASKGSYNSPLHF.

The chain is built from TRBV5-1 and TRBJ2-5; lacking DNA, the TRBD1 call made by TCRdb goes unchecked. The CDR3 consists of 14 residues. Germline V gene sequence: CDR1 SGHRS, CDR2 YFSETQ. CDR3 sequence: CASSPGTGRETQYF.

The chain has TRBV6-5 and TRBJ1-1. The CDR3 has 14 amino acids. The germline V gene encodes CDR1 MNHEY and CDR2 SVGAGI. The CDR3 region is CASSYSRESRVAFF.

CDR3 residues: CASGRERHYGYTF. V gene TRBV27 combines with J gene TRBJ1-2; with no DNA, the TCRdb D assignment of TRBD1 cannot be verified. The CDR3 is 13 residues long. Germline lookup yields CDR1 MNHEY and CDR2 SMNVEV (reference sequence).

The chain combines TRBV12-3 or TRBV12-4 with TRBJ2-5; TCRdb returns TRBD1, unconfirmable since there is no DNA. There are 16 residues in the CDR3. CDR3 in amino acids: CASSLEPPSDQETQYF.

This chain uses TRBV29-1 with TRBJ2-3; as DNA is missing, the TRBD2 call by TCRdb cannot be tested. This CDR3 comprises 14 residues. Germline V gene sequence: CDR1 SQVTM, CDR2 ANQGSEA. The CDR3 is CSVEGLAGAATQYF.

The chain couples TRBV20-1 to TRBJ2-3; lacking DNA, the TRBD1 call made by TCRdb goes unchecked. The CDR3 spans 15 residues. CDR1 DFQATT and CDR2 SNEGSKA come from the germline V gene (reference sequence). The CDR3 reads CSARVSGVRTDTQYF.

The V gene is TRBV12-3 or TRBV12-4, the J gene TRBJ1-5; as DNA is missing, the TRBD1 call by TCRdb cannot be tested. The CDR3 has 16 amino acids. CDR3 protein: CASSTSTGGRNQPQHF.

The chain couples TRBV4-3 to TRBJ2-1; without DNA, the TCRdb call of TRBD2 cannot be checked. The CDR3 contains 16 residues. Germline V gene sequence: CDR1 LGHNA, CDR2 YSLEER. CDR3 sequence: CASSQDPLFSYNEQFF.

The chain couples TRBV7-9 to TRBJ2-7. Germline V CDR1 and CDR2: SEHNR, FQNEAQ (reference sequence). The CDR3 has 12 residues. The CDR3 loop reads CASSLENYEQYF.

The V and J genes are TRBV7-9 and TRBJ2-5. The CDR3 extends over 13 amino acids. In germline, CDR1 is SEHNR, CDR2 FQNEAQ (reference sequence). The CDR3 sequence: CASSLDSGETQYF.